This record looks at one T cell receptor (beta chain) sequence and its context. Its antigen is not known. This specimen comes from a study of T cells in localized non-small cell lung cancer. Study observations and caveats: One tumor region alone was sequenced, and heterogeneity therefore remains possible. Out of the top 100 tumor clones, a median around 50 were seen in adjacent lung. It was uninvolved adjacent lung that showed the highest T cell clonality, exceeding tumor.

The CDR3 loop spans 16 amino acids. Looked up from germline, CDR1 is MDHEN and CDR2 is SYDVKM. V was cut by 4 bases and J by 5 bases, with 21 bases left in between. The method was immunoSEQ multiplex PCR; TCRdb's version includes in-frame clones alone and lacks a portion of them. The sample has roughly 1,700 clones, 35% to 45% seen once; the top ten hold roughly a tenth. The chain recombines TRBV28 with TRBJ2-7, with a possible D match to TRBD2 (5 bases). This TCR came from a female donor aged 60 or older with stage I lung adenocarcinoma. The sequenced sample was lung tumor tissue, obtained before any cancer treatment. The CDR3, as DNA: TGTGCCAGCAGTTCCCCCCGGGGTGGGGAGATGAACGAGCAGTACGTC. It translates to CASSSPRGGEMNEQYV.